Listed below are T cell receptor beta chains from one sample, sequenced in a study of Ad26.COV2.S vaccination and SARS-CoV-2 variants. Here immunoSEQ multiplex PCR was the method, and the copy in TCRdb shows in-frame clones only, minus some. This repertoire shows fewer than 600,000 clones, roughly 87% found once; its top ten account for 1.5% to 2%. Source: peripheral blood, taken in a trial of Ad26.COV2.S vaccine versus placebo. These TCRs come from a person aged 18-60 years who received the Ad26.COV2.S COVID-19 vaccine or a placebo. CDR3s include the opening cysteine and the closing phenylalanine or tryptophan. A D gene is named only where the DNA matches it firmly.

TGCGCCAGCAGCCAAGCCACGATTTCGCACTACACCTTC,CASSQATISHYTF,TRBJ1-2,TRBV4-1,NA
TGCAGCGTTGAAAATAGACAGGGAATTGCCTACAATGAGCAGTTCTTC,CSVENRQGIAYNEQFF,TRBJ2-1,TRBV29-1,TRBD1
TGTGCCAGCAGCGTAGAGGGGGGCGACGGCTACACCTTC,CASSVEGGDGYTF,TRBJ1-2,TRBV9,NA
TGTGCCAGCAAAACATCCGGGACTGGGGGCTACAATGAGCAGTTCTTC,CASKTSGTGGYNEQFF,TRBJ2-1,TRBV2,NA
TGTGCCAGCAGCCCCCAGGGGGGGGGTTTTGGCTACACCTTC,CASSPQGGGFGYTF,TRBJ1-2,TRBV7-2,TRBD1
TGTGCCAGCACCGCTAGCGGGCGAAGCACAGATACGCAGTATTTT,CASTASGRSTDTQYF,TRBJ2-3,TRBV9,TRBD2
TGCAGCGTTGGCACTATCTACGAGCAGTACTTC,CSVGTIYEQYF,TRBJ2-7,TRBV29-1,NA
TGTGCCAGCAGCTCCGGGGTGAATGAAAAACTGTTTTTT,CASSSGVNEKLFF,TRBJ1-4,TRBV3-1/TRBV3-2,NA
TGTGCCTGGAGCCGGTACAATGAGCAGTTCTTC,CAWSRYNEQFF,TRBJ2-1,TRBV30,NA
TGTGCCACCGAGGGGGCGGCATATGGCTACACCTTC,CATEGAAYGYTF,TRBJ1-2,TRBV19,TRBD1
TGTGCCAGCAGCGTGGGACAGGGGTCCTACAATGAGCAGTTCTTC,CASSVGQGSYNEQFF,TRBJ2-1,TRBV9,TRBD1
TGTGCCAGCTCACCAGGGCTCGACAACGGGGAGCTGTTTTTT,CASSPGLDNGELFF,TRBJ2-2,TRBV18,NA
TGTGCCAGCAGCCAACGGCAAGGGACAGGTGCCCATGGCTACACCTTC,CASSQRQGTGAHGYTF,TRBJ1-2,TRBV3-1/TRBV3-2,TRBD1
TGTGCCAGCAGTGATAAAAACCTCGCCTATAATAGCAATCAGCCCCAGCATTTT,CASSDKNLAYNSNQPQHF,TRBJ1-5,TRBV2,NA
TGTGCCTGGGAACTCCATGGGGGCCAAGAGACCCAGTACTTC,CAWELHGGQETQYF,TRBJ2-5,TRBV30,NA
TGTGCCAGCAGCTCCGGACAGGGGGCGAGGAAAAACATTCAGTACTTC,CASSSGQGARKNIQYF,TRBJ2-4,TRBV11-1,TRBD1
TGTGCCTGGAGTGTTCCTAATGAGCAGTTCTTC,CAWSVPNEQFF,TRBJ2-1,TRBV30,NA
TGTGCCAGCAGCTTATCCGGGACAGGCGCCGAAAAACTGTTTTTT,CASSLSGTGAEKLFF,TRBJ1-4,TRBV13,TRBD1
TGTGCCAGCAGTTCCCCCTCCGGGCGGGACGACCTCCTCACAGATACGCAGTATTTT,CASSSPSGRDDLLTDTQYF,TRBJ2-3,TRBV28,NA